This T cell receptor beta chain was documented in a study of blood T cell repertoires in COVID-19. Study background: COVID-19 samples collected from the United States, Italy and Spain covered acute and convalescent phases.

Clones were sequenced by immunoSEQ multiplex PCR, and TCRdb holds only the in-frame ones, with some missing. The data contain a few hundred thousand clones, roughly 88% of them singletons. Those enrolled in Seattle joined during active infection and were followed longitudinally afterward. Sequencing was performed on peripheral blood. This TCR came from a woman aged 45-60 years with COVID-19, enrolled during active disease.

The DNA for the CDR3 is TGTGCCAGCAGCCCGCGCCAGGGGTTAGATGAAAAACTGTTTTTT. Its translation: CASSPRQGLDEKLFF. This sequence joins TRBV4-2 and TRBJ1-4; D is perhaps TRBD1 (6 bases). Germline V lookup: CDR1 LGHNA, CDR2 YNFKEQ. The V gene lost 4 bases and the J gene lost 6 bases, with 15 bases spanning the gap. This CDR3 spans 15 amino acids.